This record concerns one TCR beta chain sequence. This sample was taken from a study of technical replicates of blood from a handful of donors. TCRdb's copy holds only in-frame clones and misses some; the assay was immunoSEQ multiplex PCR. The sample carries about 79,000 clones, 94% recorded once. V was trimmed by 4 bases and J by 3 bases, leaving 9 bases between them. Germline CDR1 and CDR2: SNHLY and FYNNEI. This CDR3 is 13 amino acids long. The TCR sequence derives from a human donor in good health. This rearrangement joins TRBV2 to TRBJ1-1, with D perhaps TRBD1 (5 bases). The sample consisted of T cells isolated from PBMCs. The CDR3 nucleotides are TGTGCCAGCAGTGGGGCGGGGGACACTGAAGCTTTCTTT. It encodes CASSGAGDTEAFF.